The clone carrying this T cell receptor (beta chain) was detected only once. The data derive from a study of T cell responses to AZD1222 COVID-19 vaccine. Data came from immunoSEQ multiplex PCR; TCRdb stores just in-frame clones and leaves some out. The sample carries just over 150,000 clones, 80% to 90% recorded once. The CDR3 has 15 residues. Trimming stripped 8 bases from V and 0 bases from J, with 14 bases between. Germline CDR1 is MDHEN and CDR2 is SYDVKM. The sample was peripheral blood, taken after recovery from COVID-19. The chain joins TRBV28 to TRBJ2-1; D remains ambiguous. The receptor comes from an adult who had recovered from COVID-19. The DNA for the CDR3 is TGTGCCAGCCGAACGGCTGAAAGCTCCTACAATGAGCAGTTCTTC. Translated: CASRTAESSYNEQFF.